Each of the 23 T cell receptor beta chains below was sequenced from the same sample in a study of blood T cell repertoires in COVID-19. Clones were sequenced by immunoSEQ multiplex PCR, and TCRdb holds only the in-frame ones, with some missing. The repertoire holds about 120,000 clones, about 83% seen once, with roughly 6.2% in the top ten. Input material: peripheral blood. Receptor source: a man in his 70s with acute or convalescent COVID-19.

V is TRBV2 and J is TRBJ2-7; TRBD2 aligns across 9 bases. Germline-derived CDR1 and CDR2 are SNHLY and FYNNEI. The CDR3 totals 16 residues. J lost 6 bases, V lost 3 bases, and 12 bases had no gene match. Here the CDR3 DNA reads TGTGCCAGCAGTGAGGCTAGCGGGGCGTTTTCCAGCGAGCAGTACTTC. Residues: CASSEASGAFSSEQYF.

The CDR3 bases are TGCGCCAGCAGCTTGGTTTCAGGGATCGAGCAGTACTTC. It encodes CASSLVSGIEQYF. The chain links TRBV5-1 to TRBJ2-7, with D perhaps matching TRBD1 (5 bases). Per germline, CDR1 SGHRS and CDR2 YFSETQ. The V end lost 0 bases, the J end lost 6 bases, and 10 bases lay between the germline ends. The CDR3 has 13 amino acids.

The chain combines TRBV19 with TRBJ2-5; D is undetermined. Germline V lookup: CDR1 LNHDA, CDR2 SQIVND (reference sequence). The CDR3 covers 15 residues. V was trimmed by 3 bases and J by 2 bases, leaving 13 bases between them. The CDR3 here is CASSIRFQVQETQYF. Here the CDR3 DNA reads TGTGCCAGTAGTATCAGGTTTCAGGTTCAAGAGACCCAGTACTTC.

This chain links TRBV6-5 with TRBJ1-1; no reliable D call. The CDR3 sequence is 15 residues long. V lost 2 bases to trimming and J lost 0 bases, with 10 bases between them. Per the germline V gene, CDR1 is MNHEY and CDR2 is SVGAGI. The chain's CDR3 is CASSYRSIMNTEAFF. The CDR3 region has the DNA TGTGCCAGCAGTTACAGGAGTATCATGAACACTGAAGCTTTCTTT.

J is TRBJ2-7 and V is TRBV7-9, with D unclear. Trimming left V 4 bases short and J 4 bases short, with 14 bases between. In germline, CDR1 is SEHNR, CDR2 FQNEAQ (reference sequence). The CDR3 sequence is 14 residues long. In DNA form, the CDR3 reads TGTGCCAGCAGCTCACCTATCGTCTGGTACGAGCAGTACTTC. This translates into CASSSPIVWYEQYF.

The chain combines TRBV6-6 with TRBJ2-7, with 8 bases matching TRBD1. The CDR3 is 15 residues long. Trimming cost V 2 bases and J 5 bases; bases outside gene matches: 8. Germline V gene sequence: CDR1 MNHNY, CDR2 SVGAGI (reference sequence). CDR3 nucleotide sequence: TGTGCCAGCAGTTACCCAACGGGACAGGCCAACGAGCAGTACTTC. Translating it yields CASSYPTGQANEQYF.

The chain links TRBV28 to TRBJ2-1, with 7 positions matching TRBD2. Germline V CDR1 and CDR2: MDHEN, SYDVKM. This CDR3 comprises 13 residues. The V segment lost 6 bases and the J segment 8 bases; nucleotides outside the gene matches: 7. The CDR3 sequence: CASSDGLVHEQFF. In nucleotides, the CDR3 is TGTGCCAGCAGCGACGGACTAGTTCATGAGCAGTTCTTC.

The genes are TRBV6-5 and TRBJ2-7, with 9 bases fitting TRBD1. Per germline, CDR1 MNHEY and CDR2 SVGAGI. V shed 8 bases and J 4 bases; nucleotides not matched to a gene: 12. This CDR3 spans 15 amino acids. The CDR3 is CASCSPGQGSYEQYF. CDR3 in DNA: TGTGCCAGCTGCTCCCCGGGACAGGGATCGTACGAGCAGTACTTC.

The V gene is TRBV5-1, the J gene TRBJ2-7; tentative D call: TRBD1 (5 bases). The CDR3 totals 13 residues. Germline values: CDR1 SGHRS, CDR2 YFSETQ. V lost 1 base to trimming and J lost 7 bases, with 12 bases between them. This CDR3 is CASSLFRAQEQYF. The CDR3 DNA follows: TGCGCCAGCAGCTTGTTCAGGGCACAGGAGCAGTACTTC.

This clone was picked up one time. The CDR3 loop is CASSLRDRSTDTQYF. The DNA of the CDR3 is TGTGCCAGCAGTTTACGGGACAGGAGCACAGATACGCAGTATTTT. This rearrangement joins TRBV6-2 or TRBV6-3 to TRBJ2-3, with 8 bases aligning to TRBD1. Trimming at V came to 4 bases and at J to 0 bases, leaving 3 bases not matched to a gene. This CDR3 comprises 15 residues. From germline, CDR1 is MNHEY and CDR2 SVGEGT.

In DNA form, the CDR3 reads TGTGCCAGCAGCTATCAGACAGGGGATGGAGAAAAACTGTTTTTT. It yields the protein CASSYQTGDGEKLFF. The V and J genes are TRBV7-2 and TRBJ1-4; the match to TRBD1 covers 8 bases. V lost 4 bases to trimming and J lost 8 bases; unmatched junction nucleotides: 9. CDR3 size: 15 residues. Germline V gives CDR1 SGHTA, CDR2 FQGNSA.

This clone appeared a few times. The chain carries TRBV7-2 and TRBJ2-6, with no clear D. From germline, CDR1 is SGHTA and CDR2 FQGNSA. V shed 5 bases and J shed 0 bases, with 8 bases lying between them. The CDR3 runs to 15 residues. CDR3 loop: CASSTYPSGANVLTF. DNA of the CDR3: TGTGCCAGCAGCACTTATCCCTCTGGGGCCAACGTCCTGACTTTC.

The J gene is TRBJ1-6, the V gene TRBV5-1; D possibly corresponds to TRBD1 (5 bases). This CDR3 comprises 14 residues. From germline, CDR1 is SGHRS and CDR2 YFSETQ. The ends were cut back, 4 bases at V and 10 bases at J, with 15 bases in the middle. For the CDR3, the DNA is TGCGCCAGCAGCCCAGGAGACAGTCGCTCACCCCTCCACTTT. This sequence encodes CASSPGDSRSPLHF.

The chain combines TRBV7-9 with TRBJ2-1, with D maybe TRBD1 (6 bases). This CDR3 contains 15 residues. V shed 5 bases and J shed 1 base, with 12 bases lying between them. Germline V gene lookup returns CDR1 SEHNR and CDR2 FQNEAQ (reference sequence). The CDR3 loop reads CASSPQGKSYNEQFF. Written as DNA, the CDR3 is TGTGCCAGCAGCCCACAGGGAAAATCCTACAATGAGCAGTTCTTC.

This clone was seen only once. The rearrangement uses TRBV19 and TRBJ2-1; no reliable D call. The CDR3 runs 15 residues. V lost 6 bases and J lost 0, with 12 bases in between. CDR1 is LNHDA, CDR2 SQIVND, per germline (reference sequence). The CDR3 loop is CASSLEKSSYNEQFF. In DNA form, the CDR3 reads TGTGCCAGTAGCCTTGAGAAGAGCTCCTACAATGAGCAGTTCTTC.

This chain uses TRBV6-6 with TRBJ2-7; perhaps TRBD1 as D (6 bases). V lost 8 bases and J lost 4, with 9 bases in between. The germline V gene encodes CDR1 MNHNY and CDR2 SVGAGI (reference sequence). The CDR3 totals 11 residues. The CDR3 DNA reads TGTGCCAGCGGTACAGGGTACGAGCAGTACTTC. It translates to CASGTGYEQYF.

This clone showed up just once. V gene TRBV18 combines with J gene TRBJ2-2; D gene uncertain. Germline V gene data show CDR1 as KGHSH and CDR2 as LQKENI. With 1 base removed from V and 4 bases from J, the gap between germline ends came to 10 bases. The CDR3 has 15 amino acids. This chain's CDR3 is CASSPRPSATGELFF. CDR3 in DNA: TGTGCCAGCTCACCACGTCCAAGCGCCACCGGGGAGCTGTTTTTT.

The chain couples TRBV11-2 to TRBJ2-7; 9 nucleotides match TRBD1. After removal of 5 bases from V and 0 bases from J, the junction contained 2 bases not matched to a gene. Germline loops: CDR1 SGHAT, CDR2 FQNNGV. This CDR3 is built from 14 residues. The CDR3 sequence is CASSLQGASYEQYF. CDR3 DNA: TGTGCCAGCAGCCTACAGGGGGCCTCCTACGAGCAGTACTTC.

The chain is built from TRBV7-3 and TRBJ2-6; tentative D call: TRBD2 (5 bases). The ends were cut back, 8 bases at V and 0 bases at J, with 20 bases in the middle. The germline CDR1 and CDR2 sequences are SGHTA and FQGTGA. This CDR3 is built from 18 residues. CDR3 amino acids: CASRSRGIYYSGANVLTF. The DNA for the CDR3 is TGTGCCAGCCGGAGTAGAGGGATTTACTACTCTGGGGCCAACGTCCTGACTTTC. Variable domain in full (rest from reference TRBV7-3 and TRBJ2-6): GAGVSQTPSNKVTEKGKYVELRCDPISGHTALYWYRQSLGQGPEFLIYFQGTGAADDSGLPNDRFFAVRPEGSVSTLKIQRTERGDSAVYLCASRSRGIYYSGANVLTFGAGSRLTVL.

The genes are TRBV6-4 and TRBJ2-1, with 8 nucleotides matching TRBD1. CDR1 and CDR2 (germline): MRHNA, SNTAGT. CDR3 length: 16 amino acids. J gave up 3 bases and V 4 bases, and 8 bases lay outside the gene matches. DNA for the CDR3: TGTGCCAGCAGTGCCCCTGAGGGACAGGACTACAATGAGCAGTTCTTC. Protein product: CASSAPEGQDYNEQFF.

This chain joins TRBV5-1 and TRBJ1-2; tentatively, D is TRBD1 (6 bases). Germline V CDR1 and CDR2: SGHRS, YFSETQ. The V end was cut by 4 bases, the J end by 1 base, with 8 bases between. This CDR3 region has 13 residues. This chain's CDR3 is CASSPGVNYGYTF. The CDR3 DNA reads TGCGCCAGCAGCCCAGGGGTTAACTATGGCTACACCTTC.

J is TRBJ1-1 and V is TRBV5-6; possible D gene TRBD1, 5 bases. The germline CDR1 and CDR2 sequences are SGHDT and YYEEEE. V was shortened by 4 bases and J by 3 bases, with 13 bases between the two germline ends. The CDR3 has 14 amino acids. This CDR3 reads CASSLSMGHTEAFF. CDR3 bases: TGTGCCAGCAGCCTATCCATGGGGCACACTGAAGCTTTCTTT. Together with reference TRBV5-6 and TRBJ1-1, the CDR3 gives the full variable domain: DAGVTQSPTHLIKTRGQQVTLRCSPKSGHDTVSWYQQALGQGPQFIFQYYEEEERQRGNFPDRFSGHQFPNYSSELNVNALLLGDSALYLCASSLSMGHTEAFFGQGTRLTVV.

The chain employs TRBV3-1 (or the pseudogene TRBV3-2) and TRBJ2-3; 12 positions agree with TRBD2. V was clipped by 2 bases and J by 6 bases; unmatched bases: 9. Germline V gives CDR1 LGHDT, CDR2 YNNKEL (reference sequence). This CDR3 has 17 residues. The CDR3 reads CASSQSYLAGGPDTQYF. CDR3 DNA sequence: TGTGCCAGCAGCCAAAGTTACCTAGCGGGGGGGCCTGATACGCAGTATTTT.